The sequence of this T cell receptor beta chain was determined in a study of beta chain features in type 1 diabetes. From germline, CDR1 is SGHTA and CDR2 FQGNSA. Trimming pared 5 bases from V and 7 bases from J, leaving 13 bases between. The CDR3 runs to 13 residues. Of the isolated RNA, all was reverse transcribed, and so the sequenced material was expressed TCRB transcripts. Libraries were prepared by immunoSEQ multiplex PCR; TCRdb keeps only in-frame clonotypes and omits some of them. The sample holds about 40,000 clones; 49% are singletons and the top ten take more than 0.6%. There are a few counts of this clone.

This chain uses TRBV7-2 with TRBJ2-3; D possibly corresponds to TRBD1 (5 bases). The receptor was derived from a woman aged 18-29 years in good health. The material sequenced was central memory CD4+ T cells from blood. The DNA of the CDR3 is TGTGCCAGCAGCCAAGACCAGGGTAATACGCAGTATTTT. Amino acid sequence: CASSQDQGNTQYF.